This T cell receptor (beta chain) appears in the sequencing data of a study of cytomegalovirus exposure and HLA in healthy donors. This clone has a handful of counts. With V trimmed by 5 bases and J by 3 bases, 5 bases remained unmatched. Germline CDR1 reads LNHDA; CDR2 reads SQIVND (reference sequence). This CDR3 is 14 amino acids long. Amplification used 60 Vbeta primers and 13 Jbeta primers. Generated by immunoSEQ multiplex PCR, the TCRdb table keeps only in-frame clones and is missing some. The sample has under 100,000 clones, 62% seen once. The receptor was isolated from a woman in her 30s in good health and CMV-seropositive. Sequencing was carried out using PBMCs. J is TRBJ2-7 and V is TRBV19; 9 bases agree with TRBD1. The CDR3 is CASSATGGIYEQYF. The CDR3 nucleotides read TGTGCCAGTAGTGCCACAGGGGGCATCTACGAGCAGTACTTC.